In its sample, the clone carrying this T cell receptor beta chain was seen many times. The V segment lost 7 bases and the J segment 2 bases; nucleotides outside the gene matches: 1. The germline gives CDR1 ENHRY, CDR2 SYGVKD. The CDR3 sequence is 12 residues long. Deep-level running was used for the assay. Each sorted subset replicate got 200 ng genomic DNA, approximately 27,000 genomes. Sequencing used immunoSEQ multiplex PCR; TCRdb keeps in-frame clones, though not all of them. Of some 1 million clones listed, approximately 70% are singletons. This entry belongs to a study of shared clonotypes between healthy human individuals. Study overall: A couple of women and a few men aged 18 to 49 served as donors.

The genes are TRBV10-3 and TRBJ2-5; TRBD1 agrees at 7 bases. The sequenced sample consisted of memory CD4+ T cells sorted from blood. Subset in this sample: CD45RA-negative fraction. The sequence was collected from a man aged 18 to 30 in good health. The CDR3 protein is CAIKGAQETQYF. Written as DNA, the CDR3 is TGTGCCATCAAGGGGGCTCAAGAGACCCAGTACTTC.